Listed below are T cell receptor beta chains from one sample, sequenced in a study of control samples from healthy donors and cancer patients. Profiling relied on immunoSEQ multiplex PCR, and the TCRdb table lists in-frame clones only, not all of them. This table holds 100,000 or so clones, about 90% found once. Material for sequencing was blood. The receptor set was obtained from a woman aged 45-65 years in good health. The CDR3 runs from the conserved cysteine through the conserved F or W. The D gene is left open where the match is weak. Where a row states a size, it is once, few, many or the class of an expanded clone; other rows omit it.

CASSPEGFGNTIYF | TGTGCCAGCTCACCAGAGGGATTCGGAAACACCATATATTTT | TRBJ1-3 | TRBV18 | NA | NA
CASSEAPPYGYTF | TGTGCCAGCAGTGAAGCGCCTCCGTATGGCTACACCTTC | TRBJ1-2 | TRBV6-1 | NA | NA
CASSSRGGSGELFF | TGTGCCAGCAGCTCGAGGGGGGGATCCGGGGAGCTGTTTTTT | TRBJ2-2 | TRBV7-9 | NA | NA
CSVRRSYYEQYF | TGCAGCGTGCGACGAAGCTACTACGAGCAGTACTTC | TRBJ2-7 | TRBV29-1 | NA | NA
CASSTETGTSYCF | TGTGCCAGTAGTACTGAAACCGGGACTAGCTATTGTTTT | TRBJ2-3 | TRBV19 | TRBD2 | NA
CASSFGLAGSSSYNEQFF | TGCGCCAGCAGCTTCGGACTAGCGGGTTCTAGCTCCTACAATGAGCAGTTCTTC | TRBJ2-1 | TRBV5-1 | TRBD2 | NA
CASSLGPSAPKEDNEQFF | TGTGCCAGCAGCCTAGGCCCTAGCGCCCCGAAGGAGGACAATGAGCAGTTCTTC | TRBJ2-1 | TRBV11-2 | NA | NA
CASSPLQGFDTEAFF | TGTGCCAGCTCACCATTACAGGGATTTGACACTGAAGCTTTCTTT | TRBJ1-1 | TRBV18 | NA | NA
CASSRGREGAGANVLTF | TGTGCCAGTAGTCGTGGCAGGGAGGGGGCTGGGGCCAACGTCCTGACTTTC | TRBJ2-6 | TRBV19 | NA | NA
CASSEALGKRGNTIYF | TGTGCCAGCAGTGAAGCCCTGGGAAAGAGAGGAAACACCATATATTTT | TRBJ1-3 | TRBV6-1 | NA | NA
CASSYHGQGTFYEQYF | TGTGCCAGCAGTTACCATGGACAGGGGACATTCTACGAGCAGTACTTC | TRBJ2-7 | TRBV6-5 | TRBD1 | NA
CASSRTSYSTTPSYGYTF | TGTGCCAGCAGCCGCACAAGCTACTCCACCACCCCGAGTTATGGCTACACCTTC | TRBJ1-2 | TRBV3-1/TRBV3-2 | NA | NA
CASSYGGMPSYEQYF | TGTGCCAGCAGTTACGGCGGGATGCCCTCCTACGAGCAGTACTTC | TRBJ2-7 | TRBV6-2/TRBV6-3 | NA | NA
CASSPGIGADTQYF | TGTGCCAGCTCACCAGGGATTGGCGCAGATACGCAGTATTTT | TRBJ2-3 | TRBV18 | NA | NA
CASSETRADTIYF | TGTGCCAGCTCCGAAACCAGGGCTGACACCATATATTTT | TRBJ1-3 | TRBV18 | NA | NA
CASSFGQNNSPLHF | TGTGCCAGCAGCTTCGGTCAGAATAATTCACCCCTCCACTTT | TRBJ1-6 | TRBV5-8 | NA | NA
CASSSLAGGNTGELFF | TGTGCCAGCAGCTCCCTAGCGGGGGGGAACACCGGGGAGCTGTTTTTT | TRBJ2-2 | TRBV7-3 | TRBD2 | NA
CASSSHGGAYGYTF | TGTGCCAGCAGCTCTCACGGGGGGGCCTATGGCTACACCTTC | TRBJ1-2 | TRBV5-4 | NA | once
CASSLVAGGPYEQFF | TGTGCCAGCAGCTTAGTAGCGGGGGGGCCCTATGAGCAGTTCTTC | TRBJ2-1 | TRBV7-9 | TRBD2 | NA
CASSIGQGREQYF | TGTGCCAGTAGTATTGGGCAGGGGCGCGAGCAGTACTTC | TRBJ2-7 | TRBV19 | NA | NA
CASSLSLGLTGPFGYTF | TGCGCCAGCAGCTTAAGTTTAGGACTTACAGGCCCGTTTGGCTACACCTTC | TRBJ1-2 | TRBV5-1 | NA | NA
CASGLVVGSLTSYGYTF | TGTGCTAGTGGTTTGGTCGTCGGTTCGCTCACGTCTTATGGCTACACCTTC | TRBJ1-2 | TRBV12-5 | NA | NA
CASSLATGPADEKLFF | TGTGCCAGCAGCTTGGCGACAGGCCCAGCTGATGAAAAACTGTTTTTT | TRBJ1-4 | TRBV5-4 | NA | once
CASSLHTGNNSPLHF | TGCGCCAGCAGCTTGCATACGGGGAACAATTCACCCCTCCACTTT | TRBJ1-6 | TRBV5-1 | NA | NA
CASSQECYWGDRWVQPQHF | TGTGCCAGCAGCCAAGAGTGTTATTGGGGGGACCGGTGGGTTCAGCCCCAGCATTTT | TRBJ1-5 | TRBV14 | NA | once
CASSLSEKLFF | TGTGCCAGCAGCTTAAGTGAAAAACTGTTTTTT | TRBJ1-4 | TRBV7-9 | NA | NA
CASSDRTGTLTGELFF | TGTGCCAGCAGTGATAGAACCGGGACTTTGACCGGGGAGCTGTTTTTT | TRBJ2-2 | TRBV7-9 | NA | NA
CASSLYRVTNEKLFF | TGTGCCAGCAGTCTATACAGGGTTACTAATGAAAAACTGTTTTTT | TRBJ1-4 | TRBV6-5 | NA | NA
CASSRYSAPYEQYF | TGTGCCAGCAGCCGATACAGTGCCCCCTACGAGCAGTACTTC | TRBJ2-7 | TRBV7-3 | NA | NA